These 27 T cell receptor beta chains came from one sample sequenced in a study of PD-1 blockade in mismatch repair-deficient tumors. This table comes from immunoSEQ multiplex PCR, and its TCRdb copy is limited to in-frame clones, with some not included. In the table there are 100,000 or so clones, 82% of which are singletons. The source material was peripheral blood, sampled less than 37 weeks after starting pembrolizumab. The source is an adult with mismatch repair-deficient cancer.

The chain joins TRBV30 to TRBJ2-2; D unresolved. This CDR3 contains 16 residues. From germline, CDR1 is GTSNPN and CDR2 SVGIG (reference sequence). Trimming left V 1 base short and J 2 bases short, with 14 bases between. Written as DNA, the CDR3 is TGTGCCTGGAGTGCTGGCTCCGGATCCAACACCGGGGAGCTGTTTTTT. This gives the protein CAWSAGSGSNTGELFF.

The J gene is TRBJ1-5, the V gene TRBV5-1, with TRBD1 matching 12 bases. V lost 3 bases and J lost 6; bases outside the gene matches: 10. The CDR3 is made up of 17 amino acids. Germline V gene sequence: CDR1 SGHRS, CDR2 YFSETQ. CDR3 in amino acids: CASSSGPPGQGAQPQHF. For the CDR3, the DNA is TGCGCCAGCAGCTCTGGACCTCCGGGACAGGGGGCTCAGCCCCAGCATTTT.

The J gene is TRBJ2-7, the V gene TRBV7-3; D call uncertain. The length of the CDR3 is 14 residues. CDR1 and CDR2 (germline): SGHTA, FQGTGA. Trimming stripped 4 bases from V and 3 bases from J, with 13 bases between. This chain's CDR3 is CASSSSRTDYEQYF. CDR3 nucleotide sequence: TGTGCCAGCAGCTCTTCCAGGACCGACTACGAGCAGTACTTC. Full variable domain (remainder filled in from reference TRBV7-3 and TRBJ2-7): GAGVSQTPSNKVTEKGKYVELRCDPISGHTALYWYRQSLGQGPEFLIYFQGTGAADDSGLPNDRFFAVRPEGSVSTLKIQRTERGDSAVYLCASSSSRTDYEQYFGPGTRLTVT.

The CDR3, as DNA: TGTGCCAGCAGCCCCGTTTCACAGGACTTTGCCGGGGAGCTGTTTTTT. This translates into CASSPVSQDFAGELFF. The V gene is TRBV7-8, the J gene TRBJ2-2, with D possibly called TRBD1 or TRBD2 (5 bases each). CDR3 length: 16 residues. From germline, CDR1 is SGHVS and CDR2 FQNEAQ. With 5 bases removed from V and 6 bases from J, the gap between germline ends came to 19 bases.

This clone was seen just once. The J gene is TRBJ2-3, the V gene TRBV5-6; possibly TRBD1 for D (5 bases). Trimming pared 0 bases from V and 0 bases from J, leaving 5 bases between. Germline-derived CDR1 and CDR2 are SGHDT and YYEEEE. This CDR3 comprises 14 residues. CDR3 sequence (DNA): TGTGCCAGCAGCTTGGAGGGGAGCACAGATACGCAGTATTTT. It codes for CASSLEGSTDTQYF.

The chain carries TRBV6-6 and TRBJ1-5, with a tentative D call TRBD1 (6 bases). Looked up from germline, CDR1 is MNHNY and CDR2 is SVGAGI (reference sequence). Trimming shortened V by 7 bases and J by 4 bases, and 17 bases separated the two germline ends. This CDR3 has 15 amino acids. The CDR3 here is CASMYNRAANQPQHF. The CDR3 DNA sequence: TGTGCCAGCATGTATAACAGGGCCGCGAATCAGCCCCAGCATTTT.

The chain couples TRBV30 to TRBJ2-3; 10 bases line up with TRBD1. The CDR3 sequence is 15 residues long. The V segment lost 1 base and the J segment 2 bases; nucleotides outside the gene matches: 3. CDR1 and CDR2 (germline): GTSNPN, SVGIG (reference sequence). CDR3 in DNA: TGTGCCTGGAGTGGGGGACAGGGGTACACAGATACGCAGTATTTT. It specifies CAWSGGQGYTDTQYF.

The rearrangement links TRBV5-1 to TRBJ2-7; D is undetermined. Germline values: CDR1 SGHRS, CDR2 YFSETQ. CDR3 length: 12 amino acids. V lost 1 base to trimming and J lost 2 bases, with 4 bases between them. CDR3 residues: CASSLNPYEQYF. In DNA form, the CDR3 reads TGCGCCAGCAGCTTGAACCCCTACGAGCAGTACTTC.

V and J are TRBV30 and TRBJ2-7; D gene ambiguous. This CDR3 has 15 amino acids. The ends were cut back, 2 bases at V and 2 bases at J, with 16 bases in the middle. Germline V CDR1 and CDR2: GTSNPN, SVGIG (reference sequence). The CDR3, as DNA: TGTGCCTGGAGTTCTCCCCCCAACGGTGCCTACGAGCAGTACTTC. Its translation is CAWSSPPNGAYEQYF.

The rearrangement links TRBV5-1 to TRBJ2-7, with D uncertain. The CDR3 covers 13 residues. Germline V gives CDR1 SGHRS, CDR2 YFSETQ. Trimming shortened V by 1 base and J by 0 bases, and 5 bases separated the two germline ends. The CDR3 region has the DNA TGCGCCAGCAGCTTGCGAGCCTCCTACGAGCAGTACTTC. It specifies CASSLRASYEQYF.

The chain carries TRBV29-1 and TRBJ1-5, with D possibly being TRBD1 (6 bases). Trimming cost V 4 bases and J 15 bases, with 16 bases left between them. Germline values: CDR1 SQVTM, CDR2 ANQGSEA. The CDR3 spans 11 residues. For the CDR3, the DNA is TGCAGCGTTGCCGAGGGGGGCCGCCGGCATTTT. Protein: CSVAEGGRRHF.

The gene calls are TRBV5-1 and TRBJ1-4; TRBD1 aligns across 7 bases. Germline-derived CDR1 and CDR2 are SGHRS and YFSETQ. This CDR3 has 14 residues. J was trimmed by 5 bases and V by 6 bases; bases with no gene match: 7. CDR3 coding DNA: TGCGCCAGCAAACTCGGGACAGAAAATGAAAAACTGTTTTTT. Its protein is CASKLGTENEKLFF.

The chain joins TRBV7-3 to TRBJ1-2; tentative D call: TRBD1 (6 bases). Germline CDR1 reads SGHTA; CDR2 reads FQGTGA. This CDR3 is 12 amino acids long. The V and J ends lost 5 bases and 10 bases respectively, with 14 bases between them. In DNA, the CDR3 is TGTGCCAGCAGCGCACAGGGCGGGTTCTACACCTTC. It codes for CASSAQGGFYTF.

The CDR3 nucleotides are TGTGCCAGCAGCCCCCGGACGACTACCCCCCAAGAGACCCAGTACTTC. Amino acid sequence: CASSPRTTTPQETQYF. The chain has TRBV11-3 and TRBJ2-5, with D possibly matching TRBD2 (5 bases). CDR3 length equals 16 residues. V was shortened by 5 bases and J by 1 base, with 17 bases between the two germline ends. The germline CDR1 and CDR2 sequences are SGHNT and YENEEA.

V and J are TRBV27 and TRBJ1-2, with 8 positions matching TRBD1. The germline gives CDR1 MNHEY, CDR2 SMNVEV (reference sequence). This CDR3 is built from 14 residues. V gave up 5 bases and J gave up 2 bases; unmatched junction bases: 4. CDR3 residues: CASSDRGRNYGYTF. CDR3 in DNA: TGTGCCAGCAGTGACAGGGGACGCAACTATGGCTACACCTTC.

The chain recombines TRBV30 with TRBJ2-2; 7 positions agree with TRBD2. Germline values: CDR1 GTSNPN, CDR2 SVGIG (reference sequence). The CDR3 length is 14 residues. The junction had 1 base not matched to a gene; V was cut back by 3 bases and J by 0 bases. CDR3 region: CAWRSGANTGELFF. The CDR3, as DNA: TGTGCCTGGAGGAGCGGGGCGAACACCGGGGAGCTGTTTTTT.

The J gene is TRBJ2-3, the V gene TRBV10-3; TRBD2 matches 12 bases. The CDR3 is 18 residues long. Germline assignment: CDR1 ENHRY and CDR2 SYGVKD. The V and J ends lost 2 bases and 0 bases, in that order; junction bases with no gene match: 6. As DNA, the CDR3 is TGTGCCATCAGTGAGAAAGGGACTAGCGGGCATAGCACAGATACGCAGTATTTT. Its protein product is CAISEKGTSGHSTDTQYF.

This clone was observed once. J is TRBJ2-1 and V is TRBV5-1, with D possibly matching TRBD1 (6 bases). This CDR3 is 16 amino acids long. The V gene lost 5 bases and the J gene lost 3 bases, with 18 bases spanning the gap. Looked up from germline, CDR1 is SGHRS and CDR2 is YFSETQ. The CDR3 nucleotides read TGCGCCAGCAGATACCTCCCCGAGGGGGACTACAATGAGCAGTTCTTC. Translation gives CASRYLPEGDYNEQFF.

This clone occurred once. V usage is TRBV15 and J usage is TRBJ2-5; 9 positions match TRBD1. Losses at the gene ends were 7 bases for V and 3 bases for J; bases not matched to a gene: 9. The CDR3 contains 15 residues. Germline CDR1 LNHNV, CDR2 YYDKDF (reference sequence). The CDR3: CATNQWGQGEETQYF. Here the CDR3 DNA reads TGTGCCACCAATCAGTGGGGACAGGGTGAAGAGACCCAGTACTTC. Variable domain in full (rest from reference TRBV15 and TRBJ2-5): DAMVIQNPRYQVTQFGKPVTLSCSQTLNHNVMYWYQQKSSQAPKLLFHYYDKDFNNEADTPDNFQSRRPNTSFCFLDIRSPGLGDTAMYLCATNQWGQGEETQYFGPGTRLLVL.

The gene calls are TRBV7-2 and TRBJ2-7, with 10 bases lining up with TRBD1. The germline gives CDR1 SGHTA, CDR2 FQGNSA. The CDR3 contains 15 residues. With 4 bases clipped from V and 2 bases from J, the junction kept 5 bases outside the gene matches. CDR3 sequence (DNA): TGTGCCAGCAGCTCCTGGGACAGGGGAACCTACGAGCAGTACTTC. Its translation is CASSSWDRGTYEQYF. Looking up the rest from reference TRBV7-2 and TRBJ2-7 gives the full variable domain: GAGVSQSPSNKVTEKGKDVELRCDPISGHTALYWYRQSLGQGLEFLIYFQGNSAPDKSGLPSDRFSAERTGGSVSTLTIQRTQQEDSAVYLCASSSWDRGTYEQYFGPGTRLTVT.

The chain joins TRBV6-5 to TRBJ2-2; D tentatively fits TRBD1 or TRBD2 (5 bases each). Trimming left V 5 bases short and J 5 bases short, with 15 bases between. The germline V gene encodes CDR1 MNHEY and CDR2 SVGAGI. This CDR3 has 15 amino acids. DNA for the CDR3: TGTGCCAGCAGTCGCTACGGGGCGCGAACCGGGGAGCTGTTTTTT. Translation gives CASSRYGARTGELFF.

The J gene is TRBJ2-2, the V gene TRBV7-9; 7 bases fit TRBD2. The CDR3 is 13 amino acids. Germline CDR1 reads SEHNR; CDR2 reads FQNEAQ (reference sequence). V dropped 6 bases and J dropped 6; count of bases not matched to a gene: 4. DNA of the CDR3: TGTGCCAGCAGTTCTGCGGGGGCCGGGGAGCTGTTTTTT. Translating gives CASSSAGAGELFF.

V usage is TRBV4-1 and J usage is TRBJ2-4; 13 bases fit TRBD2. After removal of 7 bases from V and 6 bases from J, the junction contained 15 bases not matched to a gene. The CDR3 consists of 18 residues. The V gene's germline CDR1 is MGHRA and CDR2 YSYEKL. The CDR3 is CASKPGLAGFREGNIQYF. In DNA, the CDR3 is TGCGCCAGCAAACCGGGACTAGCGGGATTTCGAGAGGGAAACATTCAGTACTTC.

V usage is TRBV27 and J usage is TRBJ1-1; TRBD1 might be the D (5 bases). Germline CDR1 MNHEY, CDR2 SMNVEV (reference sequence). Trimming took 5 bases from V and 0 from J, leaving 16 bases between them. The CDR3 has 16 residues. CDR3 bases: TGTGCCAGCAGTGGCCGACAGCCCATAATGAACACTGAAGCTTTCTTT. Protein product: CASSGRQPIMNTEAFF.

In this sample, this clone turned up a few times. The same CDR3 can be traced to other DNA sequences in this sample. CDR3 DNA sequence: TGTGCCAGCAGCAACCTACGACAGGGAAGTGGCACCGGGGAGCTGTTTTTT. Protein sequence: CASSNLRQGSGTGELFF. The rearrangement links TRBV7-8 to TRBJ2-2, with 7 bases that match TRBD1. Unmatched junction bases numbered 13, after V lost 5 bases and J lost 4 bases. Germline V gives CDR1 SGHVS, CDR2 FQNEAQ. This CDR3 spans 17 amino acids.

The genes are TRBV11-2 and TRBJ2-7; D unresolved. Germline CDR1 reads SGHAT; CDR2 reads FQNNGV. V gave up 1 base and J gave up 3 bases, with 4 bases separating them. The CDR3 sequence is 12 residues long. CDR3 sequence (DNA): TGTGCCAGCAGCTTAGTGCTCTACGAGCAGTACTTC. Translated, it gives CASSLVLYEQYF. The variable domain in full, completed from reference TRBV11-2 and TRBJ2-7, reads EAGVAQSPRYKIIEKRQSVAFWCNPISGHATLYWYQQILGQGPKLLIQFQNNGVVDDSQLPKDRFSAERLKGVDSTLKIQPAKLEDSAVYLCASSLVLYEQYFGPGTRLTVT.

This sequence joins TRBV11-3 and TRBJ2-3, with 9 bases that match TRBD1. The CDR3 consists of 18 residues. CDR1 is SGHNT, CDR2 YENEEA, per germline. Germline trimming cut 0 bases from V and 1 base from J; bases unmatched to any gene: 8. The CDR3 reads CASSLDKWGTGRTDTQYF. The DNA of the CDR3 is TGTGCCAGCAGCTTAGATAAGTGGGGGACAGGGCGCACAGATACGCAGTATTTT.